Sequencing of this TCR beta chain was carried out in a study of a mutant IDH1 vaccine in newly diagnosed glioma. This CDR3 region has 12 residues. Germline V CDR1 and CDR2: SNHLY, FYNNEI. V lost 7 bases to trimming and J lost 5 bases, with 11 bases between them. This clone has a single count. Its matching antigen is unknown. Using immunoSEQ multiplex PCR, the repertoire was profiled, and TCRdb retains in-frame clones only, with some absent. There are tens of thousands of clones in the sample; around 85% occur only once, and more than 7.5% lies in the top ten. Time point: week 11, during vaccination. Doses consisted of 300 ug of mutant IDH1 20-mer peptide each, paired with topical imiquimod.

The chain recombines TRBV2 with TRBJ1-1; D uncertain. This clonotype was obtained from a woman aged 50 to 60 with glioma. Sequenced here: PBMCs, sampled from a glioma patient whose treatment included an IDH1 peptide vaccine. This CDR3 is CASIGEATEAFF. The DNA for the CDR3 is TGTGCCAGCATAGGTGAGGCAACTGAAGCTTTCTTT.